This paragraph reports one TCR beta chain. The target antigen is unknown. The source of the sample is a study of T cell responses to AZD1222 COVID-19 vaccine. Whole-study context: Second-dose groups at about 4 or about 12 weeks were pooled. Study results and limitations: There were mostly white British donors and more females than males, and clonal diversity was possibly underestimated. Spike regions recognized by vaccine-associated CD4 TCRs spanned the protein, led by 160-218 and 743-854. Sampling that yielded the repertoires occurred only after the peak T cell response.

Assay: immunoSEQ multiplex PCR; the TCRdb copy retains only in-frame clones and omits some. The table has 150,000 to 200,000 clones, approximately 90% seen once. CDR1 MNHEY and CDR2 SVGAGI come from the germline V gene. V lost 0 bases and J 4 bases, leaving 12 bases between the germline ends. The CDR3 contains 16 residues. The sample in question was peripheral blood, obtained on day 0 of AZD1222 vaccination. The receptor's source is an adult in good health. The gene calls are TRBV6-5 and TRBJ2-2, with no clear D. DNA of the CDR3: TGTGCCAGCAGTTACTCCGGACGGCTCTCCACCGGGGAGCTGTTTTTT. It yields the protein CASSYSGRLSTGELFF.